This TCR beta chain comes out of a study of identical twins. TCRdb reanalysed the 5' RACE reads using MiXCR and keeps one entry per CDR3 protein. The repertoire holds over 500,000 distinct CDR3 sequences, with around 20% as singletons. Trimming removed 7 bases from V and 9 bases from J; junction bases left unmatched: 14. The CDR3 has 16 amino acids. Germline V gene data show CDR1 as MNHEY and CDR2 as SVGEGT. The table lists this clonotype with a few counts. The same specimen was also included in a second study, on T cells expressing NK-cell markers. Per that paper: Four donors showed these clonotypes also leading the CD3+CD56-NKG2C+ fraction. There remained a lack of clarity about HCMV specificity of expanded NKG2C+ T cell clones.

Sample: CD4+ T cells sorted from blood. The clonotype was recovered from a woman younger than 35 in good health. The genes are TRBV6-2 or TRBV6-3 and TRBJ2-1, with TRBD2 identical over 11 bases. The CDR3 region has the DNA TGTGCCAGCACCACGGTGGGTAGCGGGAGGGCAAGTGAGCAGTTCTTC. Residues: CASTTVGSGRASEQFF.